The 26 T cell receptor beta chains given below trace back to one sample, sequenced in a study of cytomegalovirus exposure and HLA in healthy donors. The PCR used 60 Vbeta and 13 Jbeta primers. The method was immunoSEQ multiplex PCR; TCRdb's version includes in-frame clones alone and lacks a portion of them. Altogether 150,000 to 200,000 clones are present, 77% being singletons, with the ten largest covering 1.4%. The sequenced material came from PBMCs. Receptors were obtained from a woman aged 30 to 39 in good health and CMV-seropositive.

The chain couples TRBV6-5 to TRBJ1-6; D might be TRBD1 (6 bases). CDR3 length equals 14 residues. Germline V gene data show CDR1 as MNHEY and CDR2 as SVGAGI. V was cut by 5 bases and J by 5 bases, with 10 bases left in between. CDR3: CASSKGVNNSPLHF. CDR3 bases: TGTGCCAGCAGTAAGGGGGTTAATAATTCACCCCTCCACTTT.

This chain joins TRBV4-1 and TRBJ1-2; the match to TRBD1 covers 7 bases. The V gene end was trimmed by 6 bases and the J gene end by 13 bases; junction bases not matched to a gene: 14. Per germline, CDR1 MGHRA and CDR2 YSYEKL. The CDR3 length is 13 residues. CDR3 coding DNA: TGCGCCAGCAGTCGGACAGGCCTTTCGGCGGGCACCTTC. This sequence encodes CASSRTGLSAGTF.

The genes are TRBV5-1 and TRBJ2-1, with TRBD2 matching 12 bases. CDR1 and CDR2 from the germline V gene are SGHRS and YFSETQ. This CDR3 has 16 amino acids. J was trimmed by 9 bases and V by 0 bases; bases with no gene match: 7. CDR3 DNA: TGCGCCAGCAGCTTGGCGACTAGCGGGAGTATCGGTGAGCAGTTCTTC. Protein: CASSLATSGSIGEQFF.

V gene TRBV5-4 combines with J gene TRBJ2-7; a weak D match, TRBD1 (6 bases). Germline values: CDR1 SGHNT, CDR2 YYREEE (reference sequence). CDR3 length: 14 amino acids. The germline V and J ends were trimmed by 0 bases and 4 bases, with 11 bases remaining between them. The CDR3 nucleotides are TGTGCCAGCAGCTTGGACTTGGGGGCATACGAGCAGTACTTC. It specifies CASSLDLGAYEQYF.

This clone appeared once. The rearrangement joins TRBV6-1 to TRBJ1-4; D may be TRBD1 (5 bases). Deletions cut 7 bases from V and 8 bases from J, with 11 bases between. This CDR3 region has 12 residues. CDR1 and CDR2 (germline): MNHNS, SASEGT. CDR3 sequence: CASTWGGEKLFF. CDR3 bases: TGTGCCAGCACGTGGGGGGGAGAAAAACTGTTTTTT.

The V gene is TRBV6-1, the J gene TRBJ1-2, with D hard to call. Trimming removed 2 bases from V and 6 bases from J, with 13 bases in between. The CDR3 loop spans 14 amino acids. CDR1 and CDR2 from the germline V gene are MNHNS and SASEGT. The CDR3 DNA follows: TGTGCCAGCAGTGAACGCTTTAGAGAGAATGGCTACACCTTC. Translation: CASSERFRENGYTF.

The genes are TRBV11-2 and TRBJ1-1; D is unclear. Deletions cut 2 bases from V and 1 base from J, with 5 bases between. This CDR3 is built from 13 residues. Germline V gene data show CDR1 as SGHAT and CDR2 as FQNNGV. In DNA, the CDR3 is TGTGCCAGCAGCTTAACGAGGAACACTGAAGCTTTCTTT. This encodes CASSLTRNTEAFF. The full variable domain, its missing parts supplied by reference TRBV11-2 and TRBJ1-1, is EAGVAQSPRYKIIEKRQSVAFWCNPISGHATLYWYQQILGQGPKLLIQFQNNGVVDDSQLPKDRFSAERLKGVDSTLKIQPAKLEDSAVYLCASSLTRNTEAFFGQGTRLTVV.

This clone turned up a few times. The V call is TRBV28, the J call TRBJ1-1; TRBD1 agrees at 9 bases. This CDR3 is built from 15 residues. Germline-derived CDR1 and CDR2 are MDHEN and SYDVKM. J lost 5 bases, V lost 5 bases, and 9 bases had no gene match. The CDR3 sequence is CASSPDRGGLTEAFF. CDR3 bases: TGTGCCAGCAGTCCGGACAGGGGTGGTTTAACTGAAGCTTTCTTT.

This clone was seen a few times. V and J are TRBV4-1 and TRBJ2-1; 11 nucleotides line up with TRBD2. The CDR3 is made up of 20 amino acids. The germline gives CDR1 MGHRA, CDR2 YSYEKL. With V trimmed by 4 bases and J by 5 bases, 19 bases remained unmatched. CDR3 bases: TGCGCCAGCAGCCCCTATCCCGGGACTAGCGGTACTAAGGATGACAATGAGCAGTTCTTC. The encoded protein is CASSPYPGTSGTKDDNEQFF.

The genes are TRBV6-5 and TRBJ2-5, with D perhaps matching TRBD1 (6 bases). The CDR3 loop spans 16 amino acids. Looked up from germline, CDR1 is MNHEY and CDR2 is SVGAGI. Trimming took off 0 bases at V and 5 bases at J, with 16 bases between the two ends. For the CDR3, the DNA is TGTGCCAGCAGTTACTCATGGGTAGGACAGATGGAGACCCAGTACTTC. It codes for CASSYSWVGQMETQYF.

J is TRBJ2-5 and V is TRBV4-3, with 13 positions matching TRBD2. The CDR3 sequence is 16 residues long. Looked up from germline, CDR1 is LGHNA and CDR2 is YSLEER. The V gene end was trimmed by 1 base and the J gene end by 3 bases; junction bases not matched to a gene: 2. DNA for the CDR3: TGCGCCAGCAGCCAAGGGGGACTAGCGGGGAAAGAGACCCAGTACTTC. Protein product: CASSQGGLAGKETQYF.

This clone was seen a single time. The genes are TRBV7-2 and TRBJ2-5; the match to TRBD2 covers 7 bases. Unmatched junction bases numbered 9, after V lost 5 bases and J lost 0 bases. Germline CDR1 is SGHTA and CDR2 is FQGNSA. The CDR3 has 16 amino acids. Written as DNA, the CDR3 is TGTGCCAGCAGCCCTACCCTAGCGGCGTACCAAGAGACCCAGTACTTC. Translated, it gives CASSPTLAAYQETQYF.

The chain employs TRBV11-1 and TRBJ2-1; 8 bases map to TRBD1. The V gene end was trimmed by 3 bases and the J gene end by 4 bases; junction bases not matched to a gene: 11. From germline, CDR1 is SGHAT and CDR2 FQDESV (reference sequence). The CDR3 runs to 17 residues. DNA for the CDR3: TGTGCCAGCAGCTTCCTATCAGGACAGGGATGGTACAATGAGCAGTTCTTC. Translating gives CASSFLSGQGWYNEQFF.

This chain uses TRBV11-2 with TRBJ2-7, with TRBD2 matching over 11 bases. The CDR3 has 18 amino acids. CDR1 and CDR2 from the germline V gene are SGHAT and FQNNGV. The ends lost 3 bases at V and 1 base at J; junction bases unmatched: 11. The chain's CDR3 is CASSFLAGGYLGSYEQYF. In DNA, the CDR3 is TGTGCCAGCAGCTTCCTAGCGGGAGGTTATTTGGGATCCTACGAGCAGTACTTC.

As for this clone: The sample contains more than one DNA sequence encoding this CDR3. This chain joins TRBV7-8 and TRBJ2-2; D gene ambiguous. The CDR3 has 15 residues. The germline V and J ends were trimmed by 1 base and 0 bases, with 6 bases remaining between them. CDR1 SGHVS and CDR2 FQNEAQ come from the germline V gene. This CDR3 reads CASSLVSANTGELFF. In DNA form, the CDR3 reads TGTGCCAGCAGCTTAGTCAGCGCGAACACCGGGGAGCTGTTTTTT. The whole variable domain, filled in from reference TRBV7-8 and TRBJ2-2, reads GAGVSQSPRYKVAKRGQDVALRCDPISGHVSLFWYQQALGQGPEFLTYFQNEAQLDKSGLPSDRFFAERPEGSVSTLKIQRTQQEDSAVYLCASSLVSANTGELFFGEGSRLTVL.

Here the CDR3 reads CSVGGLGPTEAFF. The CDR3, as DNA: TGCAGCGTTGGGGGTTTGGGGCCAACTGAAGCTTTCTTT. J is TRBJ1-1 and V is TRBV29-1, with D perhaps matching TRBD1 (5 bases). V dropped 4 bases and J dropped 5 bases, with 14 bases sitting between them. The CDR3 sequence is 13 residues long. Per the germline V gene, CDR1 is SQVTM and CDR2 is ANQGSEA.

V usage is TRBV13 and J usage is TRBJ2-1; D is possibly TRBD1 (5 bases). Trimming cost V 0 bases and J 6 bases, with 9 bases left between them. The germline V gene encodes CDR1 PRHDT and CDR2 FYEKMQ (reference sequence). The CDR3 runs to 14 residues. The CDR3 here is CASSLGVRANEQFF. CDR3 bases: TGTGCCAGCAGCTTAGGGGTCAGGGCCAATGAGCAGTTCTTC. The whole variable domain, remainder taken from reference TRBV13 and TRBJ2-1, is AAGVIQSPRHLIKEKRETATLKCYPIPRHDTVYWYQQGPGQDPQFLISFYEKMQSDKGSIPDRFSAQQFSDYHSELNMSSLELGDSALYFCASSLGVRANEQFFGPGTRLTVL.

The chain links TRBV13 to TRBJ2-3, with 8 bases aligning to TRBD1. V shed 5 bases and J 10 bases; nucleotides not matched to a gene: 5. There are 12 residues in the CDR3. The germline CDR1 and CDR2 sequences are PRHDT and FYEKMQ (reference sequence). The CDR3 spells CASSLQGAAQYF. CDR3 DNA: TGTGCCAGCAGCCTCCAGGGGGCTGCGCAGTATTTT.

This chain uses TRBV18 with TRBJ2-5; 9 nucleotides match TRBD2. The germline CDR1 and CDR2 sequences are KGHSH and LQKENI. After removal of 2 bases from V and 1 base from J, the junction contained 5 bases not matched to a gene. This CDR3 has 16 amino acids. CDR3: CASSPMSGRIQETQYF. CDR3 bases: TGTGCCAGCTCACCAATGAGCGGGAGGATCCAAGAGACCCAGTACTTC. The full variable domain, rest sourced from reference TRBV18 and TRBJ2-5, is NAGVMQNPRHLVRRRGQEARLRCSPMKGHSHVYWYRQLPEEGLKFMVYLQKENIIDESGMPKERFSAEFPKEGPSILRIQQVVRGDSAAYFCASSPMSGRIQETQYFGPGTRLLVL.

This clone was detected a few times. The chain recombines TRBV10-1 with TRBJ1-2, with 8 bases matching TRBD1. J gave up 3 bases and V 3 bases, and 6 bases lay outside the gene matches. The length of the CDR3 is 15 residues. Per the germline V gene, CDR1 is WNHNN and CDR2 is SYGVQD (reference sequence). CDR3 loop: CASSDQQGEDYGYTF. As DNA, the CDR3 is TGCGCCAGCAGTGACCAACAGGGGGAAGACTATGGCTACACCTTC.

This rearrangement joins TRBV27 to TRBJ2-2; 7 nucleotides match TRBD2. CDR3 size: 16 residues. In germline, CDR1 is MNHEY, CDR2 SMNVEV (reference sequence). With V trimmed by 6 bases and J by 2 bases, 9 bases remained unmatched. DNA of the CDR3: TGTGCCAGCAGGGAATCTAGCGGTTCTAACACCGGGGAGCTGTTTTTT. Protein: CASRESSGSNTGELFF.

The chain carries TRBV28 and TRBJ1-1, with 7 bases that match TRBD1. The CDR3 is 14 amino acids. CDR1 is MDHEN and CDR2 is SYDVKM in the germline V gene. Trimming at V came to 5 bases and at J to 8 bases, leaving 11 bases not matched to a gene. The CDR3 protein is CASSPLTGKGEAFF. DNA for the CDR3: TGTGCCAGCAGTCCCCTGACAGGGAAAGGGGAAGCTTTCTTT.

V gene TRBV21-1 combines with J gene TRBJ2-5; the table calls TRBD2, which could not be checked here. TRBV21-1 is deemed a pseudogene. This CDR3 is 18 amino acids long. CDR3 sequence: CANSGRGKGGRSQETQYF. Written as DNA, the CDR3 is TGTGCCAACTCCGGGCGGGGGAAGGGGGGGAGGTCGCAAGAGACCCAGTACTTC.

This chain connects TRBV11-3 to TRBJ2-1, with TRBD2 identical over 9 bases. The CDR3 runs to 14 residues. Germline CDR1 SGHNT, CDR2 YENEEA. V lost 2 bases and J lost 5; bases outside the gene matches: 1. CDR3 protein: CASSLRLADNEQFF. The CDR3 DNA is TGTGCCAGCAGCTTAAGACTAGCGGACAATGAGCAGTTCTTC. The full variable domain, completed using reference TRBV11-3 and TRBJ2-1, is EAGVVQSPRYKIIEKKQPVAFWCNPISGHNTLYWYLQNLGQGPELLIRYENEEAVDDSQLPKDRFSAERLKGVDSTLKIQPAELGDSAVYLCASSLRLADNEQFFGPGTRLTVL.

The chain employs TRBV4-3 and TRBJ1-5; 7 nucleotides align to TRBD1. CDR1 and CDR2 from the germline V gene are LGHNA and YSLEER. The CDR3 runs to 14 residues. With 0 bases clipped from V and 6 bases from J, the junction kept 2 bases outside the gene matches. CDR3 sequence reads: CASSQERQGQPQHF. For the CDR3, the DNA is TGCGCCAGCAGCCAAGAGCGACAGGGTCAGCCCCAGCATTTT.

J is TRBJ2-7 and V is TRBV9; 13 bases match TRBD2. The CDR3 contains 14 residues. V dropped 2 bases and J dropped 7; count of bases not matched to a gene: 3. CDR1 is SGDLS, CDR2 YYNGEE, per germline. CDR3: CASSVGLAGEEQYF. CDR3 bases: TGTGCCAGCAGCGTCGGACTAGCGGGAGAAGAGCAGTACTTC.